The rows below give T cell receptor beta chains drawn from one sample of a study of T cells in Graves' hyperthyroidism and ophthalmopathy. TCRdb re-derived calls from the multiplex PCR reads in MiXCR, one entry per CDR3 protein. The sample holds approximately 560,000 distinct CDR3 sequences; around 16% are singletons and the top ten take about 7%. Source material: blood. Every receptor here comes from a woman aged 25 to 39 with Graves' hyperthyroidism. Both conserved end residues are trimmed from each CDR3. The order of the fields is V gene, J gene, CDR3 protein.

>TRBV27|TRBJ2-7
ASSARTGFSYEQY
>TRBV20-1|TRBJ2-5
SASHQETQY
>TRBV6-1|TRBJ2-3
ASSEQGAGPTDTQY
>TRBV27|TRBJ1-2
ASRPLDRRGYT
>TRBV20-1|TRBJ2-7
SASGTSGPYEQY
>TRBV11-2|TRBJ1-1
ASSLVRQGPF
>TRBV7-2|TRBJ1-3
ASSLGRTFGNTIY
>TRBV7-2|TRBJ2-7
ASSLVVTNEQY
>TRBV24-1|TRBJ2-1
ATQPGSSYNEQF
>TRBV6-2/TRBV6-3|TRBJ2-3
ASSYPSDTQY
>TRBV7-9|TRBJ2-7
ASSKTVSYEQY
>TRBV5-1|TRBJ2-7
ASSLVERVDSEQY
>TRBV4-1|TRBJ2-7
ASSPAGLSAYEQY
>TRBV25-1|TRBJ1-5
ASWTGVSNQPQH
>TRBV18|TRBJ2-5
ASSPIGRETQY
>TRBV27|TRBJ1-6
ASSTRTGYNSPLH
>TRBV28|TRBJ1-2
ASSPGQTNYGYT
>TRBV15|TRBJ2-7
ATSRGPLAGIRQNSYEQY
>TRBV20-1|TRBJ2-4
SYKGGIENIQY
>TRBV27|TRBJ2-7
ASRGLAGESDEQY
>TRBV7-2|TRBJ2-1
ASSPRGKGYNEQF
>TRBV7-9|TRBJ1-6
ASSLGTGGILDNSPLH
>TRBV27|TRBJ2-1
ASSLRTGWGSYNEQF
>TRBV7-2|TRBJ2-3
ASSLVPLAGNTQY
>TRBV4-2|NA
ASSSSPSVQGTLKLYKQF
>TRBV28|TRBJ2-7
ASSLWGGGEQY
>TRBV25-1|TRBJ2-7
ASSNWDRDYEQY
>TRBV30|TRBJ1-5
AWSKGEQPQH
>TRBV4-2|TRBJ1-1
ASSHQSGENTEAF
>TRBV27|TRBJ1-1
ASRLQYKTDEAF
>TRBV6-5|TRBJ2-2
ASSYSFAGSPGELF
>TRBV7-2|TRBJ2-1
ASSLERLAGGLYNEQF
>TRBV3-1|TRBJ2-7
ASSQDLATQYEQY
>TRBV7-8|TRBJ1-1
ASSPNLDTEAF
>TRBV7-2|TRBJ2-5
ASSLVPDRAQETQY
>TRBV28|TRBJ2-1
ASSLGLGYNEQF
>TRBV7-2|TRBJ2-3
ASSLEQGLSTDTQY
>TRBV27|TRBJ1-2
ASSRLTGGSGYT
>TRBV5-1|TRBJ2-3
ASSADSKRTDTQY